The 2 T cell receptor beta chains in this list originate from one sample, sequenced in a study of T cells in Graves' hyperthyroidism and ophthalmopathy. Regions amplified from RNA transcripts were the TCR beta CDR3 regions. HTBI primers were employed in a first-round RT-PCR of the TCR CDR3. TCRdb processed the multiplex PCR reads anew with MiXCR; each CDR3 protein has one entry. The sample carries around 250,000 distinct CDR3 sequences, more than 12% recorded once. The sequenced sample was blood. The receptors here all came from a woman in her forties with Graves' hyperthyroidism that later progressed to Graves' ophthalmopathy.

As regards this clonotype: A much larger clone differs by one base, so this may be a read error. The chain employs TRBV11-3 and TRBJ2-2; D unclear. This CDR3 is 15 amino acids long. Per germline, CDR1 SGHNT and CDR2 YENEEA. This chain's CDR3 is CASSRHGLNTAELFF. The CDR3 DNA reads as TGTGCCAGCAGCCGCCACGGCCTGAACACCGCGGAGCTGTTTTTT.

Details on this clonotype: Being one base from a much bigger clone, this may be a read error. The rearrangement links TRBV6-5 to TRBJ2-7; D might be TRBD1 or TRBD2, each matching 5 bases. Germline-derived CDR1 and CDR2 are MNHEY and SVGAGI. CDR3 length: 14 residues. DNA for the CDR3: TGTGCCAGCAGTTACTACGGGGCCTCCTACGAGCAGCACTTC. Translation gives CASSYYGASYEQHF.